This T cell receptor beta chain was found in a study of shared clonotypes between healthy human individuals. Deep-level running was used for the assay. Across several immunoSEQ plates, the genomic DNA of each subset was split evenly. The repertoire was sequenced with immunoSEQ multiplex PCR; TCRdb's copy has only in-frame clones and lacks some. The sample has 2 million to 2.5 million clones, more than 85% seen once. Trimming at V came to 6 bases and at J to 1 base, leaving 7 bases not matched to a gene. Germline-derived CDR1 and CDR2 are MNHEY and SMNVEV (reference sequence). This CDR3 is 16 amino acids long. Naive CD8 cells, CD45RO-negative and positively selected for CCR7, excluded terminally differentiated effector memory CD45RA+ cells.

This sequence originates from a young man in good health. Some clones in this sample may be carry-over from other donors' samples. V gene TRBV27 combines with J gene TRBJ2-7; 12 positions agree with TRBD1. The sequencing sample was made of naive CD8+ T cells from PBMCs. CDR3: CASRTGQGARSYEQYF. CDR3 in DNA: TGTGCCAGCAGGACGGGACAGGGGGCCAGATCCTACGAGCAGTACTTC.